What follows are 25 T cell receptor beta chains derived from one specimen sequenced in a study of tissue T cells after allogeneic stem cell transplantation. The method was immunoSEQ multiplex PCR; TCRdb's version includes in-frame clones alone and lacks a portion of them. Altogether roughly 50,000 clones are present, 65% to 80% being singletons, with the ten largest covering roughly 0.7%. Material for sequencing was sorted cells pooled from one or two spleens. These receptors all stem from a pool of C57BL/6 mice in good health.

In regard to this clone: Gene names are mouse gene names. The CDR3 end lies 1 residue beyond the end of the read and is filled in from the germline J gene. The chain carries TRBV13-1 and TRBJ1-1; D is perhaps TRBD1 (6 bases). Trimming removed 4 bases from V and 4 bases from J, with 14 bases in between. The CDR3 covers 14 residues. Germline-derived CDR1 and CDR2 are NSHNY and SYGAGN. The CDR3 bases that were read are TGTGCCAGCAGTACGGGGGCGCGGGGCACAGAAGTCTTC. Amino acids: CASSTGARGTEVF. In full, the CDR3 is CASSTGARGTEVFF.

This clone turned up a few times. All gene names here are mouse names. The read terminates 1 residue ahead of where the CDR3 ends, so the germline J gene completes it. The genes are TRBV5 and TRBJ2-7; 10 positions match TRBD1. The ends lost 7 bases at V and 6 bases at J; junction bases unmatched: 6. The germline V gene encodes CDR1 LGHNA and CDR2 YNLKQL (reference sequence). CDR3 size: 13 residues. CDR3: CASTRTGGGEQYF. The sequenced part of the CDR3 DNA is TGTGCCAGCACAAGGACAGGGGGGGGTGAACAGTAC.

On this clone: Genes and germline come from the mouse. The missing CDR3 end, 1 residue past where the read stops, is filled in from the germline J gene. V is TRBV3 and J is TRBJ2-2; 7 bases are a match to TRBD1. V was pared by 5 bases and J by 0 bases, with 3 bases of the junction left unmatched. The germline V gene has CDR1 SNHLY and CDR2 FYNGKV (reference sequence). The CDR3 sequence is 15 residues long. CDR3 residues: CASSPGTANTGQLYF. Partial CDR3 DNA: TGTGCCAGCAGCCCCGGGACAGCAAACACCGGGCAGCTCTAC.

With respect to this clone: Mouse names are used for the genes. The CDR3 extends 1 residue past the end of the read, so its final part is completed from the germline J gene. This chain joins TRBV19 and TRBJ1-1; D ambiguous. Germline assignment: CDR1 FNHDT and CDR2 SITEND (reference sequence). V lost 2 bases and J lost 1, with 3 bases in between. The CDR3 has 12 amino acids. The CDR3: CASSMKNTEVFF. The sequenced part of the CDR3 DNA is TGTGCCAGCAGTATGAAAAACACAGAAGTCTTC.

To note about this clone: Gene names denote mouse genes. The missing CDR3 end, 1 residue past where the read stops, is filled in from the germline J gene. The J gene is TRBJ1-3, the V gene TRBV13-2, with TRBD1 identical over 10 bases. Germline-derived CDR1 and CDR2 are NNHNN and SYGAGS (reference sequence). J lost 9 bases, V lost 0 bases, and 3 bases had no gene match. CDR3 length: 14 residues. Incomplete CDR3 DNA: TGTGCCAGCGGTGATGGACAGGGGGCAGGTACGCTCTAT. Protein sequence: CASGDGQGAGTLY. The CDR3, in full, reads CASGDGQGAGTLYF.

Points on this clone: Here the gene names and germline are mouse. The read halts 1 residue ahead of the CDR3 end, with the missing end drawn from the germline J gene. The chain employs TRBV15 and TRBJ2-5, with D maybe TRBD2 (6 bases). The germline V gene encodes CDR1 SGHND and CDR2 FRSKSL. Trimming pared 5 bases from V and 6 bases from J, leaving 12 bases between. The CDR3 length is 13 residues. The CDR3 bases that were read are TGTGCCAGCAGTCCGACTGGAGGGGACACCCAGTAC. This sequence encodes CASSPTGGDTQY. The entire CDR3 is CASSPTGGDTQYF.

This clone was observed a handful of times. Mouse names are used for the genes. The read falls 1 residue short of the CDR3 end, and the missing part is taken from the germline J gene. This sequence joins TRBV5 and TRBJ2-7; D uncertain. This CDR3 has 13 residues. The germline CDR1 and CDR2 sequences are LGHNA and YNLKQL (reference sequence). V lost 0 bases, J lost 4 bases, and 7 bases lay in between. CDR3 amino acids: CASSQESNYEQYF. Partial CDR3 DNA: TGTGCCAGCAGCCAAGAATCCAATTATGAACAGTAC.

In regard to this clone: Gene and germline names: mouse. The DNA ends 1 residue before the CDR3 does, and the rest of the CDR3 is filled in from the germline J gene. This chain joins TRBV31 and TRBJ2-5; D may be TRBD1 (6 bases). The CDR3 covers 13 residues. Trimming removed 3 bases at V and 5 bases at J, with 12 bases between. The germline CDR1 and CDR2 sequences are GKSSPN and SITVG. Incomplete CDR3 DNA: TGTGCCTGGAGACCAGGGGCGGCAGACACCCAGTAC. Translated, it gives CAWRPGAADTQY. The full CDR3 reads CAWRPGAADTQYF.

Points on this clone: The gene names given are mouse names. The read ends 1 residue shy of where the CDR3 ends; the end is completed using the germline J gene. The rearrangement uses TRBV2 and TRBJ2-3; D is undetermined. Trimming took off 0 bases at V and 0 bases at J, with 7 bases between the two ends. Germline V CDR1 and CDR2: LGHNA, YSYQKL. This CDR3 spans 15 amino acids. The sequenced part of the CDR3 DNA is TGTGCCAGCAGCCAAGAGACAACTAGTGCAGAAACGCTGTAT. It is translated as CASSQETTSAETLY. The whole CDR3 protein reads CASSQETTSAETLYF.

A remark on this clone: The gene names here belong to mouse. The read gets to within 1 residue of the CDR3 end, and the germline J gene fills in the rest. This chain connects TRBV16 to TRBJ2-5; the D is unclear. The CDR3 loop spans 14 amino acids. CDR1 and CDR2 from the germline V gene are SGHSA and FRNQAP. V was trimmed by 1 base and J by 2 bases, leaving 7 bases between them. The CDR3 sequence is CASSLVQIQDTQYF. The sequenced CDR3 bases are TGTGCAAGCAGCTTAGTTCAGATCCAAGACACCCAGTAC. The variable domain in full, completed from reference TRBV16 and TRBJ2-5, reads NAGVIQTPRHKVTGKGQEATLWCEPISGHSAVFWYRQTIVQGLEFLTYFRNQAPIDDSGMPKERFSAQMPNQSHSTLKIQSTQPQDSAVYLCASSLVQIQDTQYFGPGTRLLVL.

This clone was observed once. Here the gene names and germline are mouse. The sequence runs out 1 residue before the end of the CDR3; the remainder is reconstructed from the germline J gene. The chain uses TRBV16 and TRBJ2-7; 11 bases are a match to TRBD2. The CDR3 covers 13 residues. After removal of 8 bases from V and 4 bases from J, the junction contained 4 bases not matched to a gene. Per the germline V gene, CDR1 is SGHSA and CDR2 is FRNQAP. CDR3 DNA (partial): TGTGCAAGCCCGGACTGGGGGGTGTATGAACAGTAC. It codes for CASPDWGVYEQY. The full-length CDR3 reads as CASPDWGVYEQYF.

A remark on this clone: The gene symbols are mouse symbols. The DNA ends 1 residue before the CDR3 does, and the rest of the CDR3 is filled in from the germline J gene. This chain joins TRBV15 and TRBJ2-4; 8 nucleotides line up with TRBD2. Germline loops: CDR1 SGHND, CDR2 FRSKSL. The CDR3 has 13 amino acids. V lost 5 bases to trimming and J lost 5 bases; unmatched junction nucleotides: 3. CDR3 bases read: TGTGCCAGCAGTCCCGGGACTGGAAACACCTTGTAC. This translates into CASSPGTGNTLY. From start to end, the CDR3 is CASSPGTGNTLYF.

With respect to this clone: The gene names here belong to mouse. The read ends 1 residue early relative to the CDR3; the germline J gene fills the gap. This chain joins TRBV4 and TRBJ2-5; D is perhaps TRBD1 (6 bases). The germline CDR1 and CDR2 sequences are LGHDT and YNNKQL (reference sequence). The CDR3 is made up of 14 amino acids. Trimming took 5 bases from V and 2 from J, leaving 11 bases between them. CDR3 sequence: CASSHTGSQDTQYF. The sequenced CDR3 bases are TGTGCCAGCAGCCATACAGGGAGCCAAGACACCCAGTAC. Full variable domain (missing parts from reference TRBV4 and TRBJ2-5): ETAVFQTPNYHVTQVGNEVSFNCKQTLGHDTMYWYKQDSKKLLKIMFSYNNKQLIVNETVPRRFSPQSSDKAHLNLRIKSVEPEDSAVYLCASSHTGSQDTQYFGPGTRLLVL.

With regard to this clone: The germline and genes are mouse ones. The DNA ends 1 residue before the CDR3 does, and the rest of the CDR3 is filled in from the germline J gene. The chain uses TRBV4 and TRBJ2-7, with 14 bases identical to TRBD2. Germline V lookup: CDR1 LGHDT, CDR2 YNNKQL (reference sequence). The trim removed 3 bases at V and 4 bases at J, leaving 5 bases unmatched. This CDR3 region has 16 residues. The sequenced CDR3 bases are TGTGCCAGCAGCTATGCGGGACTGGGGGGGCGTTATGAACAGTAC. Amino acids: CASSYAGLGGRYEQY. The full CDR3 reads CASSYAGLGGRYEQYF.

A remark on this clone: Genes and germline come from the mouse. The read stops 1 residue short of the end of the CDR3; the missing end is completed from the germline J gene. The chain links TRBV13-1 to TRBJ2-1, with a weak D call TRBD1 (6 bases). Trimming removed 4 bases at V and 3 bases at J, with 11 bases between. Germline assignment: CDR1 NSHNY and CDR2 SYGAGN. The CDR3 spans 14 residues. The CDR3 bases that were read are TGTGCCAGCAGTCCGGGACAAATCTATGCTGAGCAGTTC. Translating gives CASSPGQIYAEQF. The whole CDR3 protein reads CASSPGQIYAEQFF.

Turning to this clone: All gene names here are mouse names. Read coverage stops 1 residue before the CDR3 terminus; the germline J gene supplies the remainder. V gene TRBV4 combines with J gene TRBJ2-7; D is perhaps TRBD1 or TRBD2 (5 bases each). The CDR3 totals 12 residues. Germline V gene lookup returns CDR1 LGHDT and CDR2 YNNKQL (reference sequence). The ends were cut back, 5 bases at V and 9 bases at J, with 14 bases in the middle. The part of the CDR3 DNA that was read is TGTGCCAGCAGCCGCCGGGGCGCGAGACAGTAC. Amino acid sequence: CASSRRGARQY. The complete CDR3 sequence is CASSRRGARQYF.

Comment on this clone: The gene names here belong to mouse. The read comes to an end 1 residue before the CDR3 does, leaving the germline J gene to fill in the end. The chain has TRBV20 and TRBJ1-2; TRBD1 might be the D (5 bases). Looked up from germline, CDR1 is GFQATS and CDR2 is STVNSAI. The length of the CDR3 is 13 residues. V gave up 3 bases and J gave up 0 bases, with 8 bases separating them. The CDR3 loop is CGARGQANSDYTF. CDR3 DNA, as far as it was read: TGTGGTGCTAGAGGACAAGCAAACTCCGACTACACC.

Concerning this clone itself: Gene labels here are mouse ones. The read terminates 1 residue before the CDR3 end, so the remaining end is supplied by the germline J gene. The J gene is TRBJ2-4, the V gene TRBV19; TRBD2 matches 8 bases. The CDR3 runs 14 residues. J lost 1 base, V lost 5 bases, and 3 bases had no gene match. The V gene's germline CDR1 is FNHDT and CDR2 SITEND (reference sequence). This CDR3 is CASRPGLGQNTLYF. The DNA read from the CDR3 is TGTGCCAGCAGACCGGGACTGGGTCAAAACACCTTGTAC.

As concerns this clone: Gene names and germline match the mouse. The read gets to within 1 residue of the CDR3 end, and the germline J gene fills in the rest. The J gene is TRBJ1-6, the V gene TRBV12-2; D gene ambiguous. TRBJ1-6 is reported as an ORF; its role is uncertain. Per germline, CDR1 SGHLS and CDR2 HYDKME. V was cut by 0 bases and J by 6 bases, with 5 bases left in between. The CDR3 is 13 residues long. The DNA read from the CDR3 is TGTGCCAGCTCTCTCGAGGGTAATTCGCCCCTCTAC. Its protein product is CASSLEGNSPLY. The entire CDR3 reads CASSLEGNSPLYF.

With respect to this clone: Germline and genes: mouse. Read data end 1 residue before the CDR3 end; the end is taken from the germline J gene. V usage is TRBV4 and J usage is TRBJ2-5, with D tentatively TRBD1 (5 bases). The CDR3 covers 13 residues. Between the trimmed V and J ends, which lost 3 bases and 4 bases, there was a span of 8 bases. Germline CDR1 reads LGHDT; CDR2 reads YNNKQL (reference sequence). CDR3 DNA (partial): TGTGCCAGCAGCTACACAGGAAAAGACACCCAGTAC. This encodes CASSYTGKDTQY. The complete CDR3 reads CASSYTGKDTQYF.

Remarks on this clone: Gene names are the mouse ones. CDR3 in amino acids: CASSDARQGLDTQYF. CDR3 DNA (partial): TGTGCCAGCAGTGATGCCCGACAGGGTCTAGACACCCAGTAC. The chain couples TRBV13-3 to TRBJ2-5; 7 bases agree with TRBD1. The read is 1 residue too short to cover the CDR3 end, so that end is filled in from the germline J gene. Unmatched junction bases numbered 6, after V lost 0 bases and J lost 5 bases. This CDR3 has 15 amino acids. Germline V gives CDR1 NNHDY, CDR2 SYVADS.

With regard to this clone: Gene names denote mouse genes. Read coverage stops 1 residue before the CDR3 terminus; the germline J gene supplies the remainder. V is TRBV13-2 and J is TRBJ2-5; tentatively, D is TRBD1 (6 bases). The germline V and J ends were trimmed by 1 base and 0 bases, with 6 bases remaining between them. The CDR3 consists of 14 residues. Germline-derived CDR1 and CDR2 are NNHNN and SYGAGS (reference sequence). CDR3 sequence: CASGDQGNQDTQYF. Incomplete CDR3 DNA: TGTGCCAGCGGTGATCAGGGGAACCAAGACACCCAGTAC.

With regard to this clone: Each gene name is a mouse one. The CDR3 is cut off 1 residue early in the read; its end comes from the germline J gene. The chain couples TRBV13-1 to TRBJ2-5, with TRBD1 matching over 8 bases. The CDR3 contains 13 residues. The V gene end was trimmed by 5 bases and the J gene end by 5 bases; junction bases not matched to a gene: 4. The germline V gene encodes CDR1 NSHNY and CDR2 SYGAGN. The part of the CDR3 DNA that was read is TGTGCCAGCAGCGACAGGGGCCCAGACACCCAGTAC. This codes for CASSDRGPDTQY. The CDR3 reads in full as CASSDRGPDTQYF.

A word on this clone: The genes are named according to mouse. The read ends 1 residue shy of where the CDR3 ends; the end is completed using the germline J gene. J is TRBJ2-7 and V is TRBV3; TRBD1 agrees at 7 bases. CDR1 and CDR2 from the germline V gene are SNHLY and FYNGKV (reference sequence). With 6 bases clipped from V and 4 bases from J, the junction kept 3 bases outside the gene matches. There are 12 residues in the CDR3. The covered CDR3 bases are TGTGCCAGCAGGCGGGGACAGTATGAACAGTAC. It is translated as CASRRGQYEQY. The whole CDR3 region reads CASRRGQYEQYF.

As to this clone: Gene names refer to mouse genes. With the read ending 1 residue before the CDR3 end, the germline J gene is used to fill in that end. The chain employs TRBV13-1 and TRBJ2-2; TRBD2 agrees at 10 bases. V shed 2 bases, J shed 2 bases, and the junction held 6 bases outside the gene matches. Per germline, CDR1 NSHNY and CDR2 SYGAGN. The CDR3 sequence is 17 residues long. The CDR3 DNA, read in part, is TGTGCCAGCAGTGAGGTCTGGGGGGGCGCTAACACCGGGCAGCTCTAC. Translation: CASSEVWGGANTGQLY. The complete CDR3 protein is CASSEVWGGANTGQLYF.